Below, 29 T cell receptor beta chains from the same sample are listed, as sequenced in a study of shared clonotypes between healthy human individuals. The method was immunoSEQ multiplex PCR; TCRdb's version includes in-frame clones alone and lacks a portion of them. The sample shows about 730,000 clones, 55% to 80% of them seen only once. Sequenced material: memory CD4+ T cells sorted from blood. Subset in this sample: CD45RA-negative fraction. These receptors were collected from a woman younger than 45 in good health.

This chain joins TRBV6-1 and TRBJ1-1; 8 nucleotides line up with TRBD1. Per germline, CDR1 MNHNS and CDR2 SASEGT. V shed 6 bases and J 4 bases; nucleotides not matched to a gene: 10. The CDR3 consists of 15 residues. CDR3 sequence (DNA): TGTGCCAGCAGCGTATATTGGACAGGGCGCACTGAAGCTTTCTTT. This encodes CASSVYWTGRTEAFF.

V and J are TRBV27 and TRBJ2-4, with 9 bases fitting TRBD1. After removal of 0 bases from V and 6 bases from J, the junction contained 6 bases not matched to a gene. CDR1 and CDR2 from the germline V gene are MNHEY and SMNVEV (reference sequence). CDR3 length equals 16 residues. CDR3 DNA: TGTGCCAGCAGTTTATCGGGACAGGGCTGGGGAAACATTCAGTACTTC. This sequence encodes CASSLSGQGWGNIQYF.

The chain links TRBV6-6 to TRBJ1-4; D possibly corresponds to TRBD1 (6 bases). The CDR3 totals 16 residues. V lost 8 bases and J 1 base, leaving 17 bases between the germline ends. Germline lookup yields CDR1 MNHNY and CDR2 SVGAGI (reference sequence). CDR3 residues: CASGDRSFLTNEKLFF. As DNA, the CDR3 is TGTGCCAGCGGAGACAGGAGTTTTCTAACTAATGAAAAACTGTTTTTT.

The V and J genes are TRBV29-1 and TRBJ2-7; D remains unclear. This CDR3 spans 11 amino acids. Germline CDR1 reads SQVTM; CDR2 reads ANQGSEA. The ends were cut back, 4 bases at V and 3 bases at J, with 7 bases in the middle. The CDR3 is CSVVAGYEQYF. CDR3 in DNA: TGCAGCGTTGTCGCAGGCTACGAGCAGTACTTC.

The chain joins TRBV7-9 to TRBJ1-2, with D possibly being TRBD1 (6 bases). Per germline, CDR1 SEHNR and CDR2 FQNEAQ (reference sequence). The CDR3 has 15 amino acids. V gave up 1 base and J gave up 3 bases, with 12 bases separating them. This CDR3 reads CASSLGGGIHYGYTF. CDR3 in DNA: TGTGCCAGCAGCTTAGGAGGGGGGATCCACTATGGCTACACCTTC. Full variable domain (remainder filled in from reference TRBV7-9 and TRBJ1-2): DTGVSQNPRHKITKRGQNVTFRCDPISEHNRLYWYRQTLGQGPEFLTYFQNEAQLEKSRLLSDRFSAERPKGSFSTLEIQRTEQGDSAMYLCASSLGGGIHYGYTFGSGTRLTVV.

In the case of this clone: One end of the junction varies from germline; a read error may be responsible. The V call is TRBV27, the J call TRBJ2-6; D not certain. The CDR3 is made up of 14 amino acids. Germline V gene data show CDR1 as MNHEY and CDR2 as SMNVEV (reference sequence). CDR3 DNA: TGTGCCATCGGACGTACGTCTGCGGCCAACGTCCTGACTTTC. Protein product: CAIGRTSAANVLTF.

This chain uses TRBV18 with TRBJ2-3; D uncertain. Trimming cost V 1 base and J 0 bases, with 11 bases left between them. The CDR3 runs 16 residues. Germline V gene sequence: CDR1 KGHSH, CDR2 LQKENI. The CDR3 DNA reads TGTGCCAGCTCACCACTGGTAGAGGCTAGCACAGATACGCAGTATTTT. This encodes CASSPLVEASTDTQYF.

The chain couples TRBV30 to TRBJ2-4; TRBD1 matches at 11 bases. V was pared by 2 bases and J by 8 bases, with 8 bases of the junction left unmatched. CDR3 length: 15 amino acids. CDR1 is GTSNPN, CDR2 SVGIG, per germline (reference sequence). Here the CDR3 DNA reads TGTGCCTGGAGTTCTACCGGGACAGGGGGATACATTCAGTACTTC. Translated, it gives CAWSSTGTGGYIQYF.

Written as DNA, the CDR3 is TGTGCCAGCGCGGGGAGAAAGAATCAGCCCCAGCATTTT. This gives the protein CASAGRKNQPQHF. The chain has TRBV27 and TRBJ1-5, with D unclear. The germline V gene has CDR1 MNHEY and CDR2 SMNVEV (reference sequence). Trimming stripped 8 bases from V and 4 bases from J, with 12 bases between. The CDR3 covers 13 residues.

V and J are TRBV7-9 and TRBJ2-5; possibly TRBD1 for D (6 bases). Trimming removed 5 bases at V and 4 bases at J, with 20 bases between. The CDR3 is made up of 16 amino acids. CDR1 is SEHNR, CDR2 FQNEAQ, per germline (reference sequence). CDR3 bases: TGTGCCAGCAGCCACGCGATAGGGGGTGGTCGAGAGACCCAGTACTTC. The encoded protein is CASSHAIGGGRETQYF. Full variable domain (remainder filled in from reference TRBV7-9 and TRBJ2-5): DTGVSQNPRHKITKRGQNVTFRCDPISEHNRLYWYRQTLGQGPEFLTYFQNEAQLEKSRLLSDRFSAERPKGSFSTLEIQRTEQGDSAMYLCASSHAIGGGRETQYFGPGTRLLVL.

V is TRBV19 and J is TRBJ1-5; maybe TRBD1 (5 bases). Per the germline V gene, CDR1 is LNHDA and CDR2 is SQIVND (reference sequence). The ends were cut back, 3 bases at V and 2 bases at J, with 11 bases in the middle. This CDR3 contains 15 residues. CDR3 sequence: CASSIWGEGNQPQHF. CDR3 bases: TGTGCCAGTAGTATTTGGGGGGAAGGCAATCAGCCCCAGCATTTT.

About this clone itself: Other DNA sequences in this specimen translate into the identical CDR3. The chain combines TRBV5-1 with TRBJ2-7; 12 bases are a match to TRBD1. The CDR3 consists of 14 residues. Germline CDR1 and CDR2: SGHRS and YFSETQ. The V and J ends lost 4 bases and 6 bases, in that order; junction bases with no gene match: 5. The CDR3 DNA reads as TGCGCCAGCAGCCCCGGGACAGGGGGCCTCGAGCAGTACTTC. As protein: CASSPGTGGLEQYF.

On this clone: The same CDR3 arises from other DNA sequences in this sample as well. This rearrangement joins TRBV27 to TRBJ2-7; D call uncertain. Between the trimmed V and J ends, which lost 3 bases and 3 bases, there was a span of 6 bases. From germline, CDR1 is MNHEY and CDR2 SMNVEV (reference sequence). The CDR3 has 12 amino acids. In nucleotides, the CDR3 is TGTGCCAGCAGTTTTCAAGGCTACGAGCAGTACTTC. Protein product: CASSFQGYEQYF.

CDR3 loop: CASRSSWTLQPQHF. CDR3 nucleotides: TGTGCCAGCCGGTCTTCCTGGACACTTCAGCCCCAGCATTTT. This sequence joins TRBV28 and TRBJ1-5; perhaps TRBD1 as D (5 bases). The V gene's germline CDR1 is MDHEN and CDR2 SYDVKM. The CDR3 is 14 amino acids. V was cut by 8 bases and J by 6 bases, with 17 bases left in between. Full variable domain (remainder filled in from reference TRBV28 and TRBJ1-5): DVKVTQSSRYLVKRTGEKVFLECVQDMDHENMFWYRQDPGLGLRLIYFSYDVKMKEKGDIPEGYSVSREKKERFSLILESASTNQTSMYLCASRSSWTLQPQHFGDGTRLSIL.

This clone was counted a single time. The V gene is TRBV27, the J gene TRBJ1-2; D is unclear. V lost 3 bases and J lost 2, with 7 bases in between. There are 13 residues in the CDR3. From germline, CDR1 is MNHEY and CDR2 SMNVEV (reference sequence). The CDR3 coding sequence is TGTGCCAGCAGTTTTGGCCAGAACTATGGCTACACCTTC. It encodes CASSFGQNYGYTF.

The rearrangement joins TRBV18 to TRBJ2-4, with 7 positions matching TRBD2. Trimming cost V 2 bases and J 3 bases; bases outside gene matches: 4. This CDR3 has 15 amino acids. Germline assignment: CDR1 KGHSH and CDR2 LQKENI. CDR3 bases: TGTGCCAGCTCACCAACCCGGGACTACAAAAACATTCAGTACTTC. It is translated as CASSPTRDYKNIQYF.

The chain recombines TRBV12-2 with TRBJ2-2. TRBV12-2 is an annotated pseudogene. This CDR3 contains 13 residues. The CDR3 bases are TGTGCAAGTCGCTTAGAGGACCTCGGGGAGCTGTTTTTT. It encodes CASRLEDLGELFF.

The chain uses TRBV18 and TRBJ2-2, with D unresolved. This CDR3 spans 15 amino acids. CDR1 and CDR2 from the germline V gene are KGHSH and LQKENI. V lost 2 bases and J lost 1, with 8 bases in between. CDR3 DNA sequence: TGTGCCAGCTCACCAGATCACTTGAACACCGGGGAGCTGTTTTTT. Amino acid sequence: CASSPDHLNTGELFF. Drawing the rest from reference TRBV18 and TRBJ2-2, the complete variable domain is NAGVMQNPRHLVRRRGQEARLRCSPMKGHSHVYWYRQLPEEGLKFMVYLQKENIIDESGMPKERFSAEFPKEGPSILRIQQVVRGDSAAYFCASSPDHLNTGELFFGEGSRLTVL.

The gene calls are TRBV7-8 and TRBJ2-1; 8 bases align to TRBD2. The CDR3 has 19 residues. CDR1 is SGHVS and CDR2 is FQNEAQ in the germline V gene. V lost 1 base, J lost 0 bases, and 11 bases stayed unmatched. CDR3 sequence (DNA): TGTGCCAGCAGCTTAGGGTCCACTAGCGGCATCCGCTCCTACAATGAGCAGTTCTTC. Translating gives CASSLGSTSGIRSYNEQFF. Supplemented by reference TRBV7-8 and TRBJ2-1, the full variable domain reads GAGVSQSPRYKVAKRGQDVALRCDPISGHVSLFWYQQALGQGPEFLTYFQNEAQLDKSGLPSDRFFAERPEGSVSTLKIQRTQQEDSAVYLCASSLGSTSGIRSYNEQFFGPGTRLTVL.

This clone showed up just once. This sequence joins TRBV28 and TRBJ1-2; maybe TRBD1 (6 bases). Trimming removed 4 bases at V and 4 bases at J, with 13 bases between. Germline V gene sequence: CDR1 MDHEN, CDR2 SYDVKM. The CDR3 runs 14 residues. The chain's CDR3 is CASSSHRETYGYTF. For the CDR3, the DNA is TGTGCCAGCAGTTCTCACAGGGAAACCTATGGCTACACCTTC.

This chain uses TRBV7-9 with TRBJ1-2; D perhaps matches TRBD1 (6 bases). CDR1 and CDR2 (germline): SEHNR, FQNEAQ (reference sequence). Trimming took off 5 bases at V and 0 bases at J, with 19 bases between the two ends. CDR3 size: 17 residues. This CDR3 reads CASSLGAGAISNYGYTF. For the CDR3, the DNA is TGTGCCAGCAGCCTGGGGGCGGGCGCAATTTCTAACTATGGCTACACCTTC.

With respect to this clone: Other DNA variants within this sample encode the same CDR3. The J gene is TRBJ1-2, the V gene TRBV11-3, with 7 nucleotides matching TRBD1. In germline, CDR1 is SGHNT, CDR2 YENEEA. CDR3 length: 14 amino acids. The V segment lost 3 bases and the J segment 3 bases; nucleotides outside the gene matches: 4. Written as DNA, the CDR3 is TGTGCCAGCAGCTTGAGCCAGGGGGACTATGGCTACACCTTC. It is translated as CASSLSQGDYGYTF.

V and J are TRBV6-5 and TRBJ2-7; D is unresolved. The CDR3 runs 12 residues. Trimming took off 4 bases at V and 2 bases at J, with 6 bases between the two ends. The germline gives CDR1 MNHEY, CDR2 SVGAGI. CDR3 amino acids: CASSSKAYEQYF. CDR3 in DNA: TGTGCCAGCAGTTCCAAAGCCTACGAGCAGTACTTC.

V is TRBV2 and J is TRBJ2-3; 11 nucleotides line up with TRBD2. Germline values: CDR1 SNHLY, CDR2 FYNNEI. The V and J ends lost 5 bases and 7 bases, in that order; junction bases with no gene match: 8. The CDR3 has 15 amino acids. For the CDR3, the DNA is TGTGCCAGCAGTCGACTAGCGGGAAGAATGAATACGCAGTATTTT. It yields the protein CASSRLAGRMNTQYF.

The chain combines TRBV7-7 with TRBJ2-1; D gene ambiguous. The CDR3 is 14 amino acids. V gave up 0 bases and J gave up 4 bases, with 7 bases separating them. Germline V gene sequence: CDR1 SSHAT, CDR2 FNYEAQ (reference sequence). The CDR3: CASSLASYYNEQFF. CDR3 DNA: TGTGCCAGCAGCTTAGCGTCGTATTACAATGAGCAGTTCTTC.

A single count supports this clone. The chain uses TRBV5-4 and TRBJ2-2, with D perhaps TRBD1 (5 bases). Germline V gene sequence: CDR1 SGHNT, CDR2 YYREEE (reference sequence). CDR3 size: 16 residues. V lost 4 bases to trimming and J lost 2 bases, with 15 bases between them. The CDR3 region is CASSPARTFNTGELFF. CDR3 in DNA: TGTGCCAGCAGCCCGGCAAGGACATTTAACACCGGGGAGCTGTTTTTT. Based on the CDR3 plus reference TRBV5-4 and TRBJ2-2, the full variable domain is ETGVTQSPTHLIKTRGQQVTLRCSSQSGHNTVSWYQQALGQGPQFIFQYYREEENGRGNFPPRFSGLQFPNYSSELNVNALELDDSALYLCASSPARTFNTGELFFGEGSRLTVL.

V is TRBV13 and J is TRBJ1-3; 9 bases align to TRBD1. The germline gives CDR1 PRHDT, CDR2 FYEKMQ (reference sequence). The CDR3 length is 15 residues. V lost 5 bases, J lost 4 bases, and 6 bases stayed unmatched. The CDR3 loop is CASSRLGTGGNTIYF. The CDR3 nucleotides are TGTGCCAGCAGCCGGCTCGGGACAGGGGGAAACACCATATATTTT.

The V gene is TRBV19, the J gene TRBJ2-2; TRBD2 matches at 15 bases. The V and J ends lost 4 bases and 1 base, in that order; junction bases with no gene match: 7. This CDR3 contains 19 residues. Germline CDR1 reads LNHDA; CDR2 reads SQIVND (reference sequence). CDR3 DNA sequence: TGTGCCAGTAGTAACTCTAGGACTAGCGGGAGGGGGAACACCGGGGAGCTGTTTTTT. This translates into CASSNSRTSGRGNTGELFF.

For this clone: One junction end disagrees with the germline gene, perhaps due to a read error. The chain has TRBV5-1 and TRBJ2-7; D gene ambiguous. This CDR3 spans 13 amino acids. Germline values: CDR1 SGHRS, CDR2 YFSETQ. This CDR3 is CASSFLAESEQYF. The CDR3 nucleotides are TGTGCCAGCAGCTTCCTTGCGGAGAGTGAGCAGTACTTC.